Shown below are 15 T cell receptor beta chains from a single sample sequenced in a study of blood T cell repertoires in COVID-19. Libraries were prepared by immunoSEQ multiplex PCR; TCRdb keeps only in-frame clonotypes and omits some of them. This table has about 360,000 clones, approximately 77% appearing once. Input material: peripheral blood. Source of these receptors: a human donor with acute or convalescent COVID-19. The donor label of this sample is uncertain.

V gene TRBV7-8 combines with J gene TRBJ1-2; TRBD1 matches at 9 bases. This CDR3 contains 14 residues. The V gene end was trimmed by 4 bases and the J gene end by 1 base; junction bases not matched to a gene: 1. From germline, CDR1 is SGHVS and CDR2 FQNEAQ. The CDR3 DNA sequence: TGTGCCAGCAGCTCGGGACAGGGTAACTATGGCTACACCTTC. Translating it yields CASSSGQGNYGYTF.

The gene calls are TRBV2 and TRBJ1-5, with D perhaps matching TRBD1 (6 bases). V lost 7 bases to trimming and J lost 9 bases, with 16 bases between them. Per the germline V gene, CDR1 is SNHLY and CDR2 is FYNNEI. This CDR3 is 13 amino acids long. The CDR3 reads CASNRGQPVPQHF. The DNA for the CDR3 is TGTGCCAGCAACCGCGGACAGCCTGTGCCCCAGCATTTT.

This rearrangement joins TRBV9 to TRBJ1-2, with 8 bases identical to TRBD1. This CDR3 has 14 amino acids. CDR1 is SGDLS, CDR2 YYNGEE, per germline. V lost 3 bases, J lost 4 bases, and 5 bases stayed unmatched. This chain's CDR3 is CASSERQGSYGYTF. Here the CDR3 DNA reads TGTGCCAGCAGCGAACGACAGGGGAGCTATGGCTACACCTTC. The variable domain in full, with the rest retrieved from reference TRBV9 and TRBJ1-2, is DSGVTQTPKHLITATGQRVTLRCSPRSGDLSVYWYQQSLDQGLQFLIQYYNGEERAKGNILERFSAQQFPDLHSELNLSSLELGDSALYFCASSERQGSYGYTFGSGTRLTVV.

V usage is TRBV4-1 and J usage is TRBJ2-7, with TRBD2 identical over 11 bases. The CDR3 length is 16 residues. The V segment lost 3 bases and the J segment 2 bases; nucleotides outside the gene matches: 6. Germline V gene lookup returns CDR1 MGHRA and CDR2 YSYEKL. The CDR3 here is CASSQGTSGVTYEQYF. In DNA form, the CDR3 reads TGCGCCAGCAGCCAGGGGACTAGCGGAGTGACCTACGAGCAGTACTTC.

V and J are TRBV20-1 and TRBJ1-1; D not certain. This CDR3 region has 14 residues. The ends were cut back, 3 bases at V and 3 bases at J, with 14 bases in the middle. The germline V gene has CDR1 DFQATT and CDR2 SNEGSKA (reference sequence). This chain's CDR3 is CSASHPFRDTEAFF. The CDR3, as DNA: TGCAGTGCTAGTCACCCTTTCCGGGACACTGAAGCTTTCTTT.

The chain couples TRBV19 to TRBJ1-1; no clear D gene. V gave up 8 bases and J gave up 3 bases, with 10 bases separating them. CDR3 length: 12 amino acids. Per the germline V gene, CDR1 is LNHDA and CDR2 is SQIVND (reference sequence). The CDR3 reads CASLGVYTEAFF. DNA for the CDR3: TGTGCCAGTCTCGGGGTTTACACTGAAGCTTTCTTT.

The gene calls are TRBV7-9 and TRBJ1-3, with 8 positions matching TRBD1. CDR3 size: 15 residues. From germline, CDR1 is SEHNR and CDR2 FQNEAQ (reference sequence). Trimming cost V 2 bases and J 3 bases; bases outside gene matches: 3. CDR3 residues: CASSLQGAGGNTIYF. CDR3 DNA sequence: TGTGCCAGCAGCTTACAGGGGGCCGGTGGAAACACCATATATTTT.

The rearrangement links TRBV7-9 to TRBJ1-5; D gene ambiguous. V lost 5 bases, J lost 3 bases, and 11 bases lay in between. The CDR3 covers 14 residues. Germline V gene lookup returns CDR1 SEHNR and CDR2 FQNEAQ (reference sequence). The CDR3 sequence is CASSLELSNQPQHF. CDR3 DNA: TGTGCCAGCAGCCTCGAACTTTCCAATCAGCCCCAGCATTTT.

This chain uses TRBV19 with TRBJ1-4, with a weak D call TRBD1 (5 bases). V gave up 6 bases and J gave up 5 bases, with 16 bases separating them. The length of the CDR3 is 15 residues. CDR1 LNHDA and CDR2 SQIVND come from the germline V gene (reference sequence). In DNA, the CDR3 is TGTGCCAGTAGCCCGATTGTAAGGGGAAATGAAAAACTGTTTTTT. This codes for CASSPIVRGNEKLFF.

This sequence joins TRBV6-5 and TRBJ2-2, with D unresolved. Germline assignment: CDR1 MNHEY and CDR2 SVGAGI. Trimming took off 7 bases at V and 2 bases at J, with 11 bases between the two ends. The CDR3 consists of 14 residues. CDR3: CASKSRRNTGELFF. The DNA for the CDR3 is TGTGCCAGCAAATCCAGGCGCAACACCGGGGAGCTGTTTTTT.

This chain joins TRBV10-2 and TRBJ2-5; 11 bases are shared with TRBD2. Trimming cost V 10 bases and J 4 bases; bases outside gene matches: 8. Looked up from germline, CDR1 is WSHSY and CDR2 is SAAADI. This CDR3 comprises 14 residues. Here the CDR3 DNA reads TGCGCCACTCTCACTAGCGGGGGAGTAGAGACCCAGTACTTC. This gives the protein CATLTSGGVETQYF.

The J gene is TRBJ2-3, the V gene TRBV7-8, with D perhaps matching TRBD2 (6 bases). Germline loops: CDR1 SGHVS, CDR2 FQNEAQ. The V and J ends lost 5 bases and 3 bases respectively, with 18 bases between them. The CDR3 length is 16 residues. DNA of the CDR3: TGTGCCAGCAGCCGCCAGACCGCCGGGGGTACAGATACGCAGTATTTT. This encodes CASSRQTAGGTDTQYF.

The rearrangement joins TRBV29-1 to TRBJ1-2; 10 bases map to TRBD1. The CDR3 covers 13 residues. Losses at the gene ends were 6 bases for V and 8 bases for J; bases not matched to a gene: 9. CDR1 SQVTM and CDR2 ANQGSEA come from the germline V gene. Written as DNA, the CDR3 is TGCAGCGTGAAAGGGACAGGGGTGAGAGGCTACACCTTC. It specifies CSVKGTGVRGYTF.

The CDR3, as DNA: TGTGCCAGCAGCTTAGCCACCGGCTCCTATAATTCACCCCTCCACTTT. It encodes CASSLATGSYNSPLHF. V and J are TRBV11-2 and TRBJ1-6; D unclear. The germline CDR1 and CDR2 sequences are SGHAT and FQNNGV. There are 16 residues in the CDR3. Trimming took 1 base from V and 0 from J, leaving 7 bases between them.

The genes are TRBV3-1 (or the pseudogene TRBV3-2) and TRBJ1-1, with D hard to call. CDR1 and CDR2 (germline): LGHDT, YNNKEL (reference sequence). This CDR3 spans 16 amino acids. Trimming took 4 bases from V and 6 from J, leaving 21 bases between them. Written as DNA, the CDR3 is TGTGCCAGCAGCCTTTCTGCGTATGCAATCCGTGCTGAAGCTTTCTTT. This translates into CASSLSAYAIRAEAFF.